What follows is one T cell receptor beta chain and its context. Its antigen is still unknown. The data belong to a study of monozygotic twins with inflammatory bowel disease. General study points: Telling different T cell subtypes apart from each other was not possible.

Reprocessing the 5' RACE reads, TCRdb reports a single entry for every CDR3 protein and omits DNA. The sample has approximately 400,000 distinct CDR3 sequences. Germline V gives CDR1 MNHEY, CDR2 SMNVEV (reference sequence). This CDR3 is built from 13 residues. The sequence was collected from a human donor with ulcerative colitis or Crohn's disease, or a healthy co-twin of an affected twin (not recorded which). This rearrangement joins TRBV27 to TRBJ2-2. Sequences were obtained from blood. The CDR3 region is CASSLISYGELFF.